Listed here is a single T cell receptor (beta chain). Its antigen remains unidentified. Assay: immunoSEQ multiplex PCR; the TCRdb copy retains only in-frame clones and omits some. This table holds under 130,000 clones, 70% to 90% found once. The record originates from a study of T cell responses to AZD1222 COVID-19 vaccine. The study, taken as a whole, reports: Across spike, vaccine-associated CD4 TCRs were found, dominant at 160-218 and 743-854. Nearly half of unique spike-specific TCRs reportedly avoided B.1.351 and B.1.1.7 mutated regions. A mostly white British donor set with more females was recruited, and clonal diversity was possibly underestimated. Among those given AZD1222, only five to seven were seropositive at baseline.

The CDR3 sequence is 14 residues long. Germline V gene data show CDR1 as MDHEN and CDR2 as SYDVKM. V was clipped by 3 bases and J by 4 bases; unmatched bases: 1. V gene TRBV28 combines with J gene TRBJ1-5, with 9 bases aligning to TRBD1. The clonotype was recovered from an adult in good health. The specimen comprised peripheral blood, sampled on day 0 of AZD1222 vaccination. The CDR3 coding sequence is TGTGCCAGCAGTTTGGGGACAGGGAATCAGCCCCAGCATTTT. It yields the protein CASSLGTGNQPQHF. Full variable domain (remainder filled in from reference TRBV28 and TRBJ1-5): DVKVTQSSRYLVKRTGEKVFLECVQDMDHENMFWYRQDPGLGLRLIYFSYDVKMKEKGDIPEGYSVSREKKERFSLILESASTNQTSMYLCASSLGTGNQPQHFGDGTRLSIL.